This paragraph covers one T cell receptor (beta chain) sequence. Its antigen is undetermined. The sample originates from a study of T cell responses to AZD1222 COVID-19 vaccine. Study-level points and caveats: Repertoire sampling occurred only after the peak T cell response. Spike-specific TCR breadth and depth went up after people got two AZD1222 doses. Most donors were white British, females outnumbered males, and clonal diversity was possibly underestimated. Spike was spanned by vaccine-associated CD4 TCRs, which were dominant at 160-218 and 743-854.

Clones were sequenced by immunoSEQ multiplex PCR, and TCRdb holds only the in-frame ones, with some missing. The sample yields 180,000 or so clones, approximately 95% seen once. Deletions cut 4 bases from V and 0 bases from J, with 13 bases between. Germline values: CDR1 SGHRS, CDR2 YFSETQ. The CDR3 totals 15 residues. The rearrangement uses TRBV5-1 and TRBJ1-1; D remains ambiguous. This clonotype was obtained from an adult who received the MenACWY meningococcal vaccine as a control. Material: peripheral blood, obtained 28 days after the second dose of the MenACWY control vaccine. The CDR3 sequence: CASSPEIRMNTEAFF. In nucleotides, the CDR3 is TGCGCCAGCAGCCCGGAGATTAGGATGAACACTGAAGCTTTCTTT.